Listed below are T cell receptor beta chains from one sample, sequenced in a study of cytomegalovirus exposure and HLA in healthy donors. The method was immunoSEQ multiplex PCR; TCRdb's version includes in-frame clones alone and lacks a portion of them. The sample holds about 190,000 clones; 65% to 85% are singletons and the top ten take 2.4%. Sequenced input: PBMCs. The receptors stem from a male donor in good health and CMV-seronegative. CDR3s include the opening cysteine and the closing phenylalanine or tryptophan. Each record gives: J gene, D gene, V gene, clone size, CDR3 DNA, CDR3 protein. A D gene is named only where the DNA matches it firmly. Only part of the rows carry a size: once, few, many, or a class if the clone is expanded.

J gene: TRBJ1-1; D gene: NA; V gene: TRBV5-4; clone size: NA; CDR3 DNA: TGTGCCAGCAGCTTGAGCGGAAGGCCAGTTCCTACGAACACTGAAGCTTTCTTT; CDR3 protein: CASSLSGRPVPTNTEAFF
J gene: TRBJ1-2; D gene: TRBD1; V gene: TRBV29-1; clone size: NA; CDR3 DNA: TGCAGCGTTGGGGGCCGGGACAGCGTTAACTATGGCTACACCTTC; CDR3 protein: CSVGGRDSVNYGYTF
J gene: TRBJ2-3; D gene: TRBD1; V gene: TRBV30; clone size: NA; CDR3 DNA: TGTGCCTGGAGCCTTGACAGGGTTAGCACAGATACGCAGTATTTT; CDR3 protein: CAWSLDRVSTDTQYF
J gene: TRBJ2-7; D gene: NA; V gene: TRBV5-5; clone size: NA; CDR3 DNA: TGTGCCAGCAGCTTGTCATCTGGGGGGGCCACCTACGAGCAGTACTTC; CDR3 protein: CASSLSSGGATYEQYF
J gene: TRBJ2-2; D gene: TRBD1; V gene: TRBV11-3; clone size: NA; CDR3 DNA: TGTGCCAGCAGCTCCGAGACAGGGCACACCGGGGAGCTGTTTTTT; CDR3 protein: CASSSETGHTGELFF
J gene: TRBJ2-3; D gene: TRBD1; V gene: TRBV4-3; clone size: NA; CDR3 DNA: TGCGCCAGCAGCCAAAACGACAGGGGAGCGACAGATACGCAGTATTTT; CDR3 protein: CASSQNDRGATDTQYF
J gene: TRBJ1-2; D gene: NA; V gene: TRBV5-4; clone size: once; CDR3 DNA: TGTGCCAGCAGCACACGGACAGACTATGGCTACACCTTC; CDR3 protein: CASSTRTDYGYTF
J gene: TRBJ1-5; D gene: NA; V gene: TRBV9; clone size: NA; CDR3 DNA: TGTGCCAGCAGCGGGTCAGGGGACAATCAGCCCCAGCATTTT; CDR3 protein: CASSGSGDNQPQHF
J gene: TRBJ1-5; D gene: NA; V gene: TRBV13; clone size: NA; CDR3 DNA: TGTGCCAGCAGCCCTTTCAATCAGCCCCAGCATTTT; CDR3 protein: CASSPFNQPQHF
J gene: TRBJ2-7; D gene: TRBD2; V gene: TRBV5-1; clone size: once; CDR3 DNA: TGCGCCAGCAGCTTGGACCTCGGGACTATCTACGAGCAGTACTTC; CDR3 protein: CASSLDLGTIYEQYF
J gene: TRBJ2-1; D gene: TRBD2; V gene: TRBV7-2; clone size: NA; CDR3 DNA: TGTGCCAGCAGCTCACGACTAGCGGGGAGCCTCCATGAGCAGTTCTTC; CDR3 protein: CASSSRLAGSLHEQFF
J gene: TRBJ2-3; D gene: TRBD2; V gene: TRBV27; clone size: NA; CDR3 DNA: TGTGCCAGCGGCGAAGAGCTTACTAGCGGGGGTACCTCAGATACGCAGTATTTT; CDR3 protein: CASGEELTSGGTSDTQYF
J gene: TRBJ2-7; D gene: TRBD2; V gene: TRBV28; clone size: NA; CDR3 DNA: TGTGCCAGCAGAACTAGCGGCAGCTCCTACGAGCAGTACTTC; CDR3 protein: CASRTSGSSYEQYF
J gene: TRBJ1-4; D gene: TRBD1; V gene: TRBV7-4; clone size: NA; CDR3 DNA: TGTGCCAGCAGCCCCCAGCGGACAGCGATAACAGGGGATGAAAAACTGTTTTTT; CDR3 protein: CASSPQRTAITGDEKLFF
J gene: TRBJ2-7; D gene: TRBD1; V gene: TRBV15; clone size: once; CDR3 DNA: TGTGCCACCAGCCGGGACAGGGGGTACGAGCAGTACTTC; CDR3 protein: CATSRDRGYEQYF
J gene: TRBJ1-2; D gene: NA; V gene: TRBV6-5; clone size: NA; CDR3 DNA: TGTGCCAGCAGTACTACAGGGAGTTCGTATGGCTACACCTTC; CDR3 protein: CASSTTGSSYGYTF
J gene: TRBJ1-5; D gene: TRBD1; V gene: TRBV5-1; clone size: NA; CDR3 DNA: TGCGCCAGCAGCCCGACAGGGACCAATCAGCCCCAGCATTTT; CDR3 protein: CASSPTGTNQPQHF
J gene: TRBJ1-2; D gene: TRBD1; V gene: TRBV6-1; clone size: NA; CDR3 DNA: TGTGCCAGCAGTGAATCCGGGACAGCCATTTATGGCTACACCTTC; CDR3 protein: CASSESGTAIYGYTF
J gene: TRBJ2-1; D gene: NA; V gene: TRBV5-4; clone size: NA; CDR3 DNA: TGTGCCAGCAGCTCCATGAGGCTCTACAATGAGCAGTTCTTC; CDR3 protein: CASSSMRLYNEQFF
J gene: TRBJ1-2; D gene: NA; V gene: TRBV20-1; clone size: NA; CDR3 DNA: TGCAGTGCTACACTTCGATATGGCTACACCTTC; CDR3 protein: CSATLRYGYTF
J gene: TRBJ2-7; D gene: TRBD1; V gene: TRBV19; clone size: few; CDR3 DNA: TGTGCCAGTAGTGTCGGGACAGCCTACGAGCAGTACTTC; CDR3 protein: CASSVGTAYEQYF
J gene: TRBJ2-3; D gene: TRBD2; V gene: TRBV14; clone size: NA; CDR3 DNA: TGTGCCAGCAGCCAAGAGGGGAGACTAGCGGGGGCAGATACGCAGTATTTT; CDR3 protein: CASSQEGRLAGADTQYF
J gene: TRBJ2-7; D gene: NA; V gene: TRBV7-6; clone size: NA; CDR3 DNA: TGTGCCAGCAGCTTGGCGGTTTCCTACGAGCAGTACTTC; CDR3 protein: CASSLAVSYEQYF
J gene: TRBJ2-1; D gene: TRBD2; V gene: TRBV15; clone size: NA; CDR3 DNA: TGTGCCACCAGCAGAGGCCCTCCGGGACTAGCGGCCCTGAGCTCCTACAATGAGCAGTTCTTC; CDR3 protein: CATSRGPPGLAALSSYNEQFF
J gene: TRBJ2-2; D gene: NA; V gene: TRBV11-2; clone size: NA; CDR3 DNA: TGTGCCAGCAGCTCCACTAGGGCCACCGGGGAGCTGTTTTTT; CDR3 protein: CASSSTRATGELFF
J gene: TRBJ1-1; D gene: NA; V gene: TRBV28; clone size: once; CDR3 DNA: TGTGCCAGCAGTTTACCGGGACACTTGAACACTGAAGCTTTCTTT; CDR3 protein: CASSLPGHLNTEAFF
J gene: TRBJ2-1; D gene: NA; V gene: TRBV7-9; clone size: NA; CDR3 DNA: TGTGCCAGCAGCCCTAGTAGCGGACCTCGCTACAATGAGCAGTTCTTC; CDR3 protein: CASSPSSGPRYNEQFF